A single sample is the source of the 26 T cell receptor beta chains below, sequenced in a study of technical replicates of blood from several donors (dated by TCRdb to 2015 to 2018). The method was the immunoSEQ multiplex PCR assay. Entries here come from immuneACCESS through TCRdb and include only in-frame sequences with V and J called. Some clones fail to appear in such tables; in the studies checked, an unresolved V gene covers under half of the shortfall, and the cause of the remainder is unknown. This sample is represented by around 56,000 clones; roughly 96% of them were singletons. The ten largest account for 2.5% to 4% of the sample. Material: PBMCs. Receptors originate from a human donor in good health. Some clones in this sample may be carry-over from other donors' samples.

The chain has TRBV27 and TRBJ2-2; a possible D gene is TRBD1 (6 bases). The CDR3 covers 14 residues. V was clipped by 5 bases and J by 4 bases, with 11 bases between them. Germline lookup yields CDR1 MNHEY and CDR2 SMNVEV (reference sequence). The CDR3 DNA is TGTGCCAGCAGTCCGAGGGGGTCCACCGGGGAGCTGTTTTTT. Amino acid sequence: CASSPRGSTGELFF.

J is TRBJ2-7 and V is TRBV5-4, with 10 bases identical to TRBD2. Germline CDR1 reads SGHNT; CDR2 reads YYREEE (reference sequence). V trimming: 4 bases; J trimming: 2 bases; junction bases outside the gene matches: 9. CDR3 length equals 16 residues. CDR3 in DNA: TGTGCCAGCAGCCTCGGTAGCGGGGGGACCGCCTACGAGCAGTACTTC. This gives the protein CASSLGSGGTAYEQYF.

The chain couples TRBV12-5 to TRBJ1-6; tentatively, D is TRBD1 (5 bases). V shed 1 base and J shed 4 bases, with 17 bases lying between them. CDR3 length equals 18 residues. Germline V gene data show CDR1 as LGHNT and CDR2 as FRNRAP. This CDR3 is CASGLALGQGRYNSPLHF. CDR3 bases: TGTGCTAGTGGTTTGGCCCTCGGGCAGGGTAGATATAATTCACCCCTCCACTTT. The whole variable domain, filled in from reference TRBV12-5 and TRBJ1-6, reads DARVTQTPRHKVTEMGQEVTMRCQPILGHNTVFWYRQTMMQGLELLAYFRNRAPLDDSGMPKDRFSAEMPDATLATLKIQPSEPRDSAVYFCASGLALGQGRYNSPLHFGNGTRLTVT.

V is TRBV6-6 and J is TRBJ1-5; D gene uncertain. Germline V gives CDR1 MNHNY, CDR2 SVGAGI (reference sequence). The V end was cut by 4 bases, the J end by 5 bases, with 15 bases between. This CDR3 is 15 amino acids long. The CDR3 DNA follows: TGTGCCAGCAGTTCAGGCGAGGGTTGGGATCAGCCCCAGCATTTT. Translated: CASSSGEGWDQPQHF.

The chain is built from TRBV7-2 and TRBJ1-5, with no clear D. Germline V lookup: CDR1 SGHTA, CDR2 FQGNSA. The CDR3 extends over 14 amino acids. V shed 1 base and J shed 4 bases, with 8 bases lying between them. This chain's CDR3 is CASSLEAVNQPQHF. The CDR3 region has the DNA TGTGCCAGCAGCTTAGAAGCGGTTAATCAGCCCCAGCATTTT.

J is TRBJ2-3 and V is TRBV18, with TRBD1 identical over 9 bases. There are 16 residues in the CDR3. With V trimmed by 2 bases and J by 4 bases, 7 bases remained unmatched. Germline CDR1 KGHSH, CDR2 LQKENI. The CDR3, as DNA: TGTGCCAGCTCACCAGACAGGACAGGGGATGCAGATACGCAGTATTTT. Translating gives CASSPDRTGDADTQYF.

The V gene is TRBV30, the J gene TRBJ2-2; the match to TRBD1 covers 7 bases. CDR1 and CDR2 from the germline V gene are GTSNPN and SVGIG (reference sequence). The CDR3 sequence is 15 residues long. V dropped 0 bases and J dropped 3; count of bases not matched to a gene: 4. As DNA, the CDR3 is TGTGCCTGGAGTGTACGGACAGGTTACACCGGGGAGCTGTTTTTT. This gives the protein CAWSVRTGYTGELFF.

Only one count was recorded for this clone. The chain is built from TRBV5-1 and TRBJ2-7; no reliable D call. The CDR3 extends over 15 amino acids. V lost 4 bases, J lost 0 bases, and 14 bases lay in between. Germline CDR1 and CDR2: SGHRS and YFSETQ. CDR3 DNA sequence: TGCGCCAGCAGCCCCGGAGATCTCAGCTCCTACGAGCAGTACTTC. Its protein is CASSPGDLSSYEQYF.

V gene TRBV6-1 combines with J gene TRBJ1-1, with D unclear. The CDR3 runs to 11 residues. Germline CDR1 reads MNHNS; CDR2 reads SASEGT. The germline V and J ends were trimmed by 8 bases and 1 base, with 5 bases remaining between them. The CDR3 region is CASEQNTEAFF. CDR3 nucleotide sequence: TGTGCCAGCGAACAGAACACTGAAGCTTTCTTT.

The genes are TRBV6-5 and TRBJ1-2, with no clear D. V lost 0 bases, J lost 4 bases, and 9 bases lay in between. CDR3 length: 14 amino acids. Looked up from germline, CDR1 is MNHEY and CDR2 is SVGAGI. The CDR3 loop is CASSYSYGVYGYTF. Here the CDR3 DNA reads TGTGCCAGCAGTTACTCTTACGGGGTCTATGGCTACACCTTC.

The chain links TRBV11-2 to TRBJ2-3; 11 positions match TRBD2. The junction had 3 bases not matched to a gene; V was cut back by 3 bases and J by 1 base. Germline V gene lookup returns CDR1 SGHAT and CDR2 FQNNGV. CDR3 length: 16 residues. In DNA form, the CDR3 reads TGTGCCAGCAGCTTGTCGGGACTAGCGGGCACAGATACGCAGTATTTT. Translation: CASSLSGLAGTDTQYF.

The J gene is TRBJ2-1, the V gene TRBV30, with 9 bases that match TRBD2. V shed 0 bases, J shed 4 bases, and the junction held 4 bases outside the gene matches. CDR3 length: 15 amino acids. Germline lookup yields CDR1 GTSNPN and CDR2 SVGIG (reference sequence). The CDR3 reads CAWSVRGRGYNEQFF. CDR3 sequence (DNA): TGTGCCTGGAGTGTGCGCGGGAGGGGGTACAATGAGCAGTTCTTC. Based on the CDR3 plus reference TRBV30 and TRBJ2-1, the full variable domain is SQTIHQWPATLVQPVGSPLSLECTVEGTSNPNLYWYRQAAGRGLQLLFYSVGIGQISSEVPQNLSASRPQDRQFILSSKKLLLSDSGFYLCAWSVRGRGYNEQFFGPGTRLTVL.

V usage is TRBV27 and J usage is TRBJ2-7; D is perhaps TRBD1 (5 bases). This CDR3 region has 15 residues. The germline gives CDR1 MNHEY, CDR2 SMNVEV (reference sequence). V dropped 2 bases and J dropped 0 bases, with 11 bases sitting between them. CDR3 nucleotide sequence: TGTGCCAGCAGTTTACTTCCAGGGATCTCCTACGAGCAGTACTTC. It is translated as CASSLLPGISYEQYF.

The genes are TRBV18 and TRBJ2-1; 10 positions agree with TRBD2. Germline assignment: CDR1 KGHSH and CDR2 LQKENI. Trimming took 2 bases from V and 3 from J; bases not matched to a gene: 1. The length of the CDR3 is 15 residues. The DNA for the CDR3 is TGTGCCAGCTCACCAACTAGCGGGATCTACAATGAGCAGTTCTTC. This translates into CASSPTSGIYNEQFF.

This clone has only one observation. The chain is built from TRBV5-1 and TRBJ2-5, with D possibly matching TRBD1 (6 bases). V lost 0 bases and J lost 4, with 13 bases in between. Germline V lookup: CDR1 SGHRS, CDR2 YFSETQ. The CDR3 is made up of 15 amino acids. CDR3 nucleotides: TGCGCCAGCAGCTTGGGATTAACAGGGAGAGAGACCCAGTACTTC. This codes for CASSLGLTGRETQYF.

The V call is TRBV6-4, the J call TRBJ2-5; D is perhaps TRBD2 (6 bases). The length of the CDR3 is 14 residues. Germline V gives CDR1 MRHNA, CDR2 SNTAGT. Trimming pared 6 bases from V and 1 base from J, leaving 12 bases between. The CDR3 is CASRFRDSQETQYF. In DNA form, the CDR3 reads TGTGCCAGCAGGTTCCGGGACTCCCAAGAGACCCAGTACTTC.

V and J are TRBV13 and TRBJ2-7; 8 bases are shared with TRBD1. The CDR3 runs to 14 residues. Germline V gene data show CDR1 as PRHDT and CDR2 as FYEKMQ (reference sequence). Trimming took 4 bases from V and 5 from J; bases not matched to a gene: 7. CDR3 nucleotides: TGTGCCAGCAGCTCTTGGACAGGGTCGGACGAGCAGTACTTC. Its translation: CASSSWTGSDEQYF.

The V gene is TRBV4-1, the J gene TRBJ2-2, with unresolved D. CDR3 length equals 16 residues. V lost 1 base to trimming and J lost 5 bases, with 14 bases between them. The germline V gene has CDR1 MGHRA and CDR2 YSYEKL. The CDR3 loop reads CASSQGSAGWTGELFF. In DNA, the CDR3 is TGCGCCAGCAGCCAAGGCTCTGCCGGGTGGACCGGGGAGCTGTTTTTT.

The rearrangement uses TRBV2 and TRBJ1-5; D possibly corresponds to TRBD1 (5 bases). V dropped 4 bases and J dropped 6 bases, with 19 bases sitting between them. CDR3 size: 16 residues. Germline V gene lookup returns CDR1 SNHLY and CDR2 FYNNEI. The CDR3 spells CASSGFGGGIGQPQHF. In nucleotides, the CDR3 is TGTGCCAGCAGTGGGTTTGGGGGAGGGATCGGTCAGCCCCAGCATTTT.

The chain uses TRBV6-5 and TRBJ1-3; D gene uncertain. This CDR3 is built from 15 residues. Per the germline V gene, CDR1 is MNHEY and CDR2 is SVGAGI. V lost 6 bases, J lost 0 bases, and 12 bases lay in between. CDR3 sequence reads: CASRLTDHSGNTIYF. The CDR3 DNA sequence: TGTGCCAGCAGGCTAACCGATCACTCTGGAAACACCATATATTTT.

The chain uses TRBV30 and TRBJ1-1; D ambiguous. Germline V gene data show CDR1 as GTSNPN and CDR2 as SVGIG (reference sequence). The CDR3 extends over 12 amino acids. The germline V and J ends were trimmed by 2 bases and 0 bases, with 4 bases remaining between them. The CDR3 region is CAWSRVNTEAFF. CDR3 nucleotides: TGTGCCTGGAGTAGAGTGAACACTGAAGCTTTCTTT. The full variable domain, its missing parts supplied by reference TRBV30 and TRBJ1-1, is SQTIHQWPATLVQPVGSPLSLECTVEGTSNPNLYWYRQAAGRGLQLLFYSVGIGQISSEVPQNLSASRPQDRQFILSSKKLLLSDSGFYLCAWSRVNTEAFFGQGTRLTVV.

The chain has TRBV7-8 and TRBJ2-7; D might be TRBD1 (6 bases). Between the trimmed V and J ends, which lost 5 bases and 7 bases, there was a span of 15 bases. The CDR3 sequence is 13 residues long. Germline loops: CDR1 SGHVS, CDR2 FQNEAQ. As DNA, the CDR3 is TGTGCCAGCAGCCAACGGGACATCCCTGAGCAGTACTTC. Protein: CASSQRDIPEQYF.

V usage is TRBV6-5 and J usage is TRBJ1-6; D perhaps matches TRBD1 (6 bases). The CDR3 contains 15 residues. Looked up from germline, CDR1 is MNHEY and CDR2 is SVGAGI. V lost 2 bases, J lost 9 bases, and 14 bases lay in between. CDR3 sequence (DNA): TGTGCCAGCAGTTACATGTCCAGGGGAAGTTCACCCCTCCACTTT. Its protein is CASSYMSRGSSPLHF.

DNA of the CDR3: TGTGCCAGCTCACCTTCGGGGCAGGGGGCGCGAGCTTTCTTT. As protein: CASSPSGQGARAFF. The rearrangement joins TRBV18 to TRBJ1-1, with TRBD1 matching over 8 bases. Germline trimming cut 3 bases from V and 10 bases from J; bases unmatched to any gene: 10. The germline CDR1 and CDR2 sequences are KGHSH and LQKENI. CDR3 length equals 14 residues.

The rearrangement links TRBV9 to TRBJ1-2, with 10 bases identical to TRBD1. The CDR3 extends over 14 amino acids. Looked up from germline, CDR1 is SGDLS and CDR2 is YYNGEE. V was pared by 3 bases and J by 8 bases, with 7 bases of the junction left unmatched. The CDR3 protein is CASSAPGQGNGYTF. DNA of the CDR3: TGTGCCAGCAGCGCGCCGGGACAGGGGAACGGCTACACCTTC.

This chain joins TRBV9 and TRBJ2-1; D remains unclear. The ends were cut back, 3 bases at V and 0 bases at J, with 16 bases in the middle. The CDR3 is made up of 17 amino acids. The germline CDR1 and CDR2 sequences are SGDLS and YYNGEE. The CDR3 DNA is TGTGCCAGCAGCGGCTCGCAGGTAATCAGCTCCTACAATGAGCAGTTCTTC. Protein: CASSGSQVISSYNEQFF.